This T cell receptor (beta chain) was sequenced in a study of T cell repertoires in cytomegalovirus infection. This clonotype was detected a few times. Its target is not known. One entry per CDR3 protein results from TCRdb running MiXCR on the reads. The sample consists of about 52,000 distinct CDR3 sequences, around a fifth of them appearing once. Germline CDR1 MNHNS, CDR2 SASEGT. V was clipped by 6 bases and J by 6 bases, with 12 bases between them. The CDR3 runs 12 residues. This clonotype was sampled from a human donor in good health (CMV status not recorded). Some clones in this sample may be carry-over from other donors' samples. The chain combines TRBV6-1 with TRBJ2-7; D is uncertain. The specimen comprised CD8+ T cells from cultured PBMCs, sampled from culture after CMV antigen stimulation. CDR3 amino acids: CASRAGPGEQYF. The CDR3, as DNA: TGTGCCAGCAGGGCTGGGCCAGGCGAGCAGTACTTC.